Presented here are 24 T cell receptor beta chains from one specimen sequenced in a study of T cell changes during pregnancy in multiple sclerosis. Profiling relied on immunoSEQ multiplex PCR, and the TCRdb table lists in-frame clones only, not all of them. The sample holds fewer than 45,000 clones, under 95% seen once. Specimen: peripheral blood, collected in the third trimester of pregnancy. Source of these receptors: a female donor in good health, enrolled as a control in a pregnancy study.

The rearrangement joins TRBV6-5 to TRBJ2-3; 8 positions agree with TRBD1. Germline CDR1 MNHEY, CDR2 SVGAGI. The CDR3 spans 15 residues. V lost 4 bases, J lost 3 bases, and 6 bases stayed unmatched. Written as DNA, the CDR3 is TGTGCCAGCAGTTCCCGACAGGGGTGGACAGATACGCAGTATTTT. This sequence encodes CASSSRQGWTDTQYF.

The gene calls are TRBV7-9 and TRBJ2-2; TRBD2 matches 12 bases. The V gene end was trimmed by 5 bases and the J gene end by 3 bases; junction bases not matched to a gene: 7. The length of the CDR3 is 17 residues. Germline CDR1 reads SEHNR; CDR2 reads FQNEAQ (reference sequence). The CDR3 sequence: CASSPRTSGIHTGELFF. The CDR3 coding sequence is TGTGCCAGCAGCCCCAGGACTAGCGGGATACACACCGGGGAGCTGTTTTTT.

The table lists this clone with a count of one. The chain joins TRBV10-3 to TRBJ2-7; TRBD2 matches 10 bases. CDR1 ENHRY and CDR2 SYGVKD come from the germline V gene. This CDR3 has 16 residues. V lost 0 bases, J lost 4 bases, and 6 bases stayed unmatched. CDR3 residues: CAISESPSGRGYEQYF. In nucleotides, the CDR3 is TGTGCCATCAGTGAGTCCCCTAGCGGGAGAGGATACGAGCAGTACTTC.

The chain links TRBV30 to TRBJ1-6, with no clear D. The CDR3 runs to 15 residues. The germline gives CDR1 GTSNPN, CDR2 SVGIG (reference sequence). Trimming removed 4 bases from V and 0 bases from J, with 10 bases in between. CDR3 nucleotides: TGTGCCTGGACTGAGGGCCACTCCTATAATTCACCCCTCCACTTT. Residues: CAWTEGHSYNSPLHF.

V usage is TRBV6-5 and J usage is TRBJ2-2, with 10 bases fitting TRBD1. The CDR3 spans 15 residues. CDR1 is MNHEY, CDR2 SVGAGI, per germline. V dropped 6 bases and J dropped 4; count of bases not matched to a gene: 5. The CDR3 nucleotides are TGTGCCAGCAGCGGACAGGGGGAAAGCACCGGGGAGCTGTTTTTT. Encoded protein: CASSGQGESTGELFF.

The chain employs TRBV7-2 and TRBJ1-1, with a weak D call TRBD1 (5 bases). V gave up 2 bases and J gave up 3 bases, with 10 bases separating them. Germline V CDR1 and CDR2: SGHTA, FQGNSA. The CDR3 totals 14 residues. This CDR3 is CASSLSRADTEAFF. The CDR3 DNA follows: TGTGCCAGCAGCTTAAGCAGGGCGGACACTGAAGCTTTCTTT.

This clone occurred once. The chain uses TRBV15 and TRBJ1-1; 9 bases agree with TRBD1. Trimming removed 2 bases from V and 10 bases from J; junction bases left unmatched: 8. Germline CDR1 is LNHNV and CDR2 is YYDKDF (reference sequence). The CDR3 is 14 amino acids. The CDR3 DNA is TGTGCCACCAGCAGACGGGGAGGGACAGGGTTAGCTTTCTTT. Translated, it gives CATSRRGGTGLAFF.

The V and J genes are TRBV6-5 and TRBJ1-1; a weak D match, TRBD1 (6 bases). The length of the CDR3 is 14 residues. V was pared by 5 bases and J by 1 base, with 11 bases between. CDR1 is MNHEY, CDR2 SVGAGI, per germline. The CDR3 reads CASSRQVPNTEAFF. CDR3 in DNA: TGTGCCAGCAGTCGACAGGTCCCGAACACTGAAGCTTTCTTT.

V usage is TRBV18 and J usage is TRBJ2-7, with D possibly TRBD2 on 9 matching bases. The CDR3 runs to 19 residues. Germline V lookup: CDR1 KGHSH, CDR2 LQKENI. The ends were cut back, 3 bases at V and 4 bases at J, with 28 bases in the middle. Here the CDR3 DNA reads TGTGCCAGCTCACCGGAGATCGTGGCGGGGGGGGACAGGCTGTACGAGCAGTACTTC. This encodes CASSPEIVAGGDRLYEQYF.

The chain couples TRBV19 to TRBJ2-5, with unresolved D. The CDR3 consists of 13 residues. Germline CDR1 reads LNHDA; CDR2 reads SQIVND (reference sequence). The V end was cut by 3 bases, the J end by 4 bases, with 9 bases between. CDR3 DNA: TGTGCCAGTAGTATCGCTAGGCGAGAGACCCAGTACTTC. Translation: CASSIARRETQYF.

This clone was detected only a few times. The V and J genes are TRBV27 and TRBJ1-1, with 9 bases lining up with TRBD1. Germline V gene data show CDR1 as MNHEY and CDR2 as SMNVEV (reference sequence). CDR3 size: 14 residues. J gave up 1 base and V 6 bases, and 3 bases lay outside the gene matches. The CDR3, as DNA: TGTGCCAGCAGGGGACAGGGAGGGAACACTGAAGCTTTCTTT. Translation gives CASRGQGGNTEAFF.

This clone appeared once. The chain couples TRBV19 to TRBJ2-7, with 8 positions matching TRBD2. Germline values: CDR1 LNHDA, CDR2 SQIVND (reference sequence). The CDR3 consists of 11 residues. V lost 9 bases, J lost 9 bases, and 7 bases stayed unmatched. The CDR3 here is CASPKAGGQYF. The CDR3 DNA reads as TGTGCCAGCCCGAAGGCGGGGGGGCAGTACTTC.

This rearrangement joins TRBV28 to TRBJ2-7; the D gene is possibly TRBD1 (6 bases). The V gene's germline CDR1 is MDHEN and CDR2 SYDVKM. V lost 2 bases and J lost 5, with 10 bases in between. The CDR3 loop spans 13 amino acids. The CDR3 DNA sequence: TGTGCCAGCAGTTTAGACAGGAAAAACGAGCAGTACTTC. This encodes CASSLDRKNEQYF. The full variable domain, with the rest looked up from reference TRBV28 and TRBJ2-7, is DVKVTQSSRYLVKRTGEKVFLECVQDMDHENMFWYRQDPGLGLRLIYFSYDVKMKEKGDIPEGYSVSREKKERFSLILESASTNQTSMYLCASSLDRKNEQYFGPGTRLTVT.

This rearrangement joins TRBV2 to TRBJ2-2, with D tentatively TRBD2 (6 bases). V lost 6 bases to trimming and J lost 5 bases, with 13 bases between them. Per the germline V gene, CDR1 is SNHLY and CDR2 is FYNNEI. This CDR3 spans 14 amino acids. The DNA for the CDR3 is TGTGCCAGCAGGGGGACCGCGGGGACCGGGGAGCTGTTTTTT. Amino acids: CASRGTAGTGELFF.

The chain has TRBV11-2 and TRBJ1-2, with TRBD1 identical over 9 bases. The germline CDR1 and CDR2 sequences are SGHAT and FQNNGV. The trim removed 1 base at V and 2 bases at J, leaving 8 bases unmatched. The length of the CDR3 is 17 residues. The CDR3 loop is CASSLVRGGTGNYGYTF. The CDR3 region has the DNA TGTGCCAGCAGCTTAGTTCGGGGGGGGACAGGGAACTATGGCTACACCTTC.

This clone has only one observation. The chain carries TRBV4-1 and TRBJ2-1; D remains unclear. Trimming removed 0 bases at V and 0 bases at J, with 12 bases between. Germline V gene lookup returns CDR1 MGHRA and CDR2 YSYEKL. The CDR3 consists of 17 residues. CDR3 bases: TGCGCCAGCAGCCAAGATGCGGTTGCCTACTCCTACAATGAGCAGTTCTTC. Its protein is CASSQDAVAYSYNEQFF.

The chain is built from TRBV7-2 and TRBJ2-1; D might be TRBD1 (6 bases). The V gene lost 5 bases and the J gene lost 4 bases, with 15 bases spanning the gap. This CDR3 is 15 amino acids long. CDR1 is SGHTA, CDR2 FQGNSA, per germline. CDR3 region: CASSKWTDVYNEQFF. CDR3 DNA: TGTGCCAGCAGCAAATGGACAGACGTTTACAATGAGCAGTTCTTC.

V usage is TRBV27 and J usage is TRBJ1-1; D remains ambiguous. This CDR3 comprises 13 residues. Germline V gene lookup returns CDR1 MNHEY and CDR2 SMNVEV (reference sequence). With 10 bases removed from V and 1 base from J, the gap between germline ends came to 13 bases. This CDR3 is CATKRGPNTEAFF. The CDR3, as DNA: TGTGCCACAAAAAGAGGGCCGAACACTGAAGCTTTCTTT.

V is TRBV9 and J is TRBJ2-7; a possible D gene is TRBD2 (5 bases). The CDR3 contains 14 residues. V gave up 4 bases and J gave up 1 base, with 12 bases separating them. Germline-derived CDR1 and CDR2 are SGDLS and YYNGEE. The DNA of the CDR3 is TGTGCCAGCAGCCGTCGAGGGCCTTCCTACGAGCAGTACTTC. Its translation: CASSRRGPSYEQYF. The variable domain in full, with the rest retrieved from reference TRBV9 and TRBJ2-7, is DSGVTQTPKHLITATGQRVTLRCSPRSGDLSVYWYQQSLDQGLQFLIQYYNGEERAKGNILERFSAQQFPDLHSELNLSSLELGDSALYFCASSRRGPSYEQYFGPGTRLTVT.

There are a few counts of this clone. The chain links TRBV6-5 to TRBJ1-5, with 8 bases lining up with TRBD1. The CDR3 length is 16 residues. V dropped 4 bases and J dropped 3; count of bases not matched to a gene: 8. The germline CDR1 and CDR2 sequences are MNHEY and SVGAGI. CDR3 in DNA: TGTGCCAGCAGTTTCTCCGAGGACAGGGCCAATCAGCCCCAGCATTTT. Protein sequence: CASSFSEDRANQPQHF.

The chain has TRBV7-2 and TRBJ1-2, with 8 positions matching TRBD1. Germline CDR1 and CDR2: SGHTA and FQGNSA. This CDR3 contains 14 residues. After removal of 5 bases from V and 2 bases from J, the junction contained 4 bases not matched to a gene. This CDR3 is CASSDRQGNYGYTF. Here the CDR3 DNA reads TGTGCCAGCAGCGACCGACAGGGGAACTATGGCTACACCTTC.

J is TRBJ2-3 and V is TRBV2; 11 bases align to TRBD2. V lost 4 bases, J lost 0 bases, and 12 bases stayed unmatched. CDR1 is SNHLY, CDR2 FYNNEI, per germline. The CDR3 contains 19 residues. The CDR3 spells CASSGASGGPVTSTDTQYF. CDR3 DNA sequence: TGTGCCAGCAGTGGGGCTAGCGGGGGGCCTGTTACTAGCACAGATACGCAGTATTTT.

The CDR3: CASSLLGLAGEQFF. The CDR3 DNA reads as TGTGCCAGCAGTTTATTGGGACTAGCGGGTGAGCAGTTCTTC. The V call is TRBV27, the J call TRBJ2-1, with 12 positions matching TRBD2. Germline V CDR1 and CDR2: MNHEY, SMNVEV (reference sequence). This CDR3 is 14 amino acids long. J gave up 9 bases and V 1 base, and 1 base lay outside the gene matches.

The chain links TRBV19 to TRBJ1-6, with D uncertain. CDR3 length: 12 residues. Trimming pared 4 bases from V and 10 bases from J, leaving 8 bases between. Germline V gene sequence: CDR1 LNHDA, CDR2 SQIVND (reference sequence). DNA of the CDR3: TGTGCCAGTAGTACCCTCCGGTCACCCCTCCACTTT. Its protein product is CASSTLRSPLHF.